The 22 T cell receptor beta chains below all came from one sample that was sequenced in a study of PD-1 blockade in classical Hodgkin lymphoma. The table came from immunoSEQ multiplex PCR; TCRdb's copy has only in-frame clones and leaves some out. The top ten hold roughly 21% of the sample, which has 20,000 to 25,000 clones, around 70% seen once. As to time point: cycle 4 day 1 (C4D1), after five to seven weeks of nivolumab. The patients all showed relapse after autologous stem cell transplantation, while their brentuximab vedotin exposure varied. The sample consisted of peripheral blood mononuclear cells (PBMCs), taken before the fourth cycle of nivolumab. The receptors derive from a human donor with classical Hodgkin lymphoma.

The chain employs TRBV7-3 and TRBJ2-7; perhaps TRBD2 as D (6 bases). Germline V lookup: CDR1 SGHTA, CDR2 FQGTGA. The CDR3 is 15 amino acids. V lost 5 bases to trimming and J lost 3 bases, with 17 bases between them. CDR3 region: CASSIGGGTYYEQYF. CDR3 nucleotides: TGTGCCAGCAGCATCGGGGGTGGCACCTACTACGAGCAGTACTTC.

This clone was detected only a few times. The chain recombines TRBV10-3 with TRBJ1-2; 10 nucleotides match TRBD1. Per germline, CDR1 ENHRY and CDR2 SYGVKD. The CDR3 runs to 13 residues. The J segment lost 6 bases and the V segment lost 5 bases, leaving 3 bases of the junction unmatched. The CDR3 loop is CAISPTGGDGYTF. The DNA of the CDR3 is TGTGCCATCAGTCCGACAGGGGGCGATGGCTACACCTTC.

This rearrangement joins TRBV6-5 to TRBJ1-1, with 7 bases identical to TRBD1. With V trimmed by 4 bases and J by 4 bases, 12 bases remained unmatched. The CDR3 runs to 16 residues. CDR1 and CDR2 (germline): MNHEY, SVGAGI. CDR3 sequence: CASSSGIGTVGTEAFF. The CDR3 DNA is TGTGCCAGCAGTTCGGGCATCGGGACAGTGGGCACTGAAGCTTTCTTT.

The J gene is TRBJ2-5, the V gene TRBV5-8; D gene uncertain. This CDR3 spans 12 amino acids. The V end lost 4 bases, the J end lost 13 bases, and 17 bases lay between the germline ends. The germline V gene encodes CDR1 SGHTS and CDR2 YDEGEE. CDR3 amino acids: CASSPPPATWYF. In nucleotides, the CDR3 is TGTGCCAGCAGCCCCCCTCCGGCGACCTGGTACTTC.

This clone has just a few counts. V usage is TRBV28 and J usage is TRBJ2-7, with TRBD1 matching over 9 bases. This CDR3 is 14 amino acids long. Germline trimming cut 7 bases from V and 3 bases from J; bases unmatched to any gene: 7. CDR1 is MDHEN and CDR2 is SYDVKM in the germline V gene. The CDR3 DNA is TGTGCCAGCAATACCGGGACAGGGAACTACGAGCAGTACTTC. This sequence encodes CASNTGTGNYEQYF.

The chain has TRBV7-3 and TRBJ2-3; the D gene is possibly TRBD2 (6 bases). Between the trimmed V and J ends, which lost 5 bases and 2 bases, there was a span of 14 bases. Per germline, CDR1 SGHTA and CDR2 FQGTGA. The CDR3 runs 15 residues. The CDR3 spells CASSASPDYTDTQYF. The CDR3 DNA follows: TGTGCCAGCAGCGCCAGTCCGGACTACACAGATACGCAGTATTTT. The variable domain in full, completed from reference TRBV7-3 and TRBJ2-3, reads GAGVSQTPSNKVTEKGKYVELRCDPISGHTALYWYRQSLGQGPEFLIYFQGTGAADDSGLPNDRFFAVRPEGSVSTLKIQRTERGDSAVYLCASSASPDYTDTQYFGPGTRLTVL.

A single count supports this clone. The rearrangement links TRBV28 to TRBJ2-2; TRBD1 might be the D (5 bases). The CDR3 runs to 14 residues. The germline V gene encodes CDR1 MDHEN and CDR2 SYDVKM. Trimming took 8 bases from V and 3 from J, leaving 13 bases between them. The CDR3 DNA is TGTGCCAGCCGCCCTCGGACACACACCGGGGAGCTGTTTTTT. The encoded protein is CASRPRTHTGELFF.

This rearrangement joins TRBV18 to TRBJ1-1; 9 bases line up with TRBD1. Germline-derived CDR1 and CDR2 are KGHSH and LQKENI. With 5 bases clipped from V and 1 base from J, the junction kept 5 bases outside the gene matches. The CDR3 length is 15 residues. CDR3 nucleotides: TGTGCCAGCTCATCGAGGACAGGGGAGAACACTGAAGCTTTCTTT. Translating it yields CASSSRTGENTEAFF.

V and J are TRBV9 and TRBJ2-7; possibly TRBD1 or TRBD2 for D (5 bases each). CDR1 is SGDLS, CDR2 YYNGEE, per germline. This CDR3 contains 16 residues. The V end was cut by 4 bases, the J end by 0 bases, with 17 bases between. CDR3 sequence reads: CASSPRAGASSYEQYF. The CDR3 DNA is TGTGCCAGCAGCCCCCGGGCCGGGGCGAGCTCCTACGAGCAGTACTTC.

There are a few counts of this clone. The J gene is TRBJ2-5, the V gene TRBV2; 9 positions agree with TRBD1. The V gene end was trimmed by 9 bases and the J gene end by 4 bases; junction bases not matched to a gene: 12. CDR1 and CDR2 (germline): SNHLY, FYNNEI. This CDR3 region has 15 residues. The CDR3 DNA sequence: TGTGCCAGTGGGGGACAGGGCCAACGGGGAGAGACCCAGTACTTC. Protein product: CASGGQGQRGETQYF.

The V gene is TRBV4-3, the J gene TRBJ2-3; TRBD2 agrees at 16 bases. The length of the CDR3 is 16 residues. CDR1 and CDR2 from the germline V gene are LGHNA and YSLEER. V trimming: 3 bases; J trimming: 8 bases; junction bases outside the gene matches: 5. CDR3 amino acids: CASSHGTSGGAFTQYF. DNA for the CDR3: TGCGCCAGCAGCCATGGGACTAGCGGGGGGGCCTTTACGCAGTATTTT.

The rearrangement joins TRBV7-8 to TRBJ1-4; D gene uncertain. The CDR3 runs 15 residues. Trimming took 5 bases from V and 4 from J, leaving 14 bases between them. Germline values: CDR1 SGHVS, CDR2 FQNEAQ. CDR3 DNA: TGTGCCAGCAGCCCAAACAGAGACCGTAATGAAAAACTGTTTTTT. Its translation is CASSPNRDRNEKLFF.

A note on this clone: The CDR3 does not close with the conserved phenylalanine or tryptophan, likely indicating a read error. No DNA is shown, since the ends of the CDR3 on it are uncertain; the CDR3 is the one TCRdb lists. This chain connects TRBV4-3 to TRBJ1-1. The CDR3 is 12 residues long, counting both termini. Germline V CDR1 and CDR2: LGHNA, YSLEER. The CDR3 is CASSQGRGTRAY.

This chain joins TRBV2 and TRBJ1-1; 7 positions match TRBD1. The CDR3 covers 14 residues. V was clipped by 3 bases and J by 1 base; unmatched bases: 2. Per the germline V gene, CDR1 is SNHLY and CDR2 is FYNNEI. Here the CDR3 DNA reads TGTGCCAGCAGTGATCAGGGGGGGAACACTGAAGCTTTCTTT. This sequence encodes CASSDQGGNTEAFF.

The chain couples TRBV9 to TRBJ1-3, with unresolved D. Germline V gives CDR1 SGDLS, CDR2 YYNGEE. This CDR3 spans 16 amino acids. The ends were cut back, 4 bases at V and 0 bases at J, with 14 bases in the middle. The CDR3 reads CASSPQLIVSGNTIYF. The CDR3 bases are TGTGCCAGCAGCCCACAACTCATCGTCTCTGGAAACACCATATATTTT.

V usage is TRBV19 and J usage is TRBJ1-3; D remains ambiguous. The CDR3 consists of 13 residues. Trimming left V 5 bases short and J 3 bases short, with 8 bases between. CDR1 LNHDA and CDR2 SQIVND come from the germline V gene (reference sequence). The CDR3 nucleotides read TGTGCCAGTAGTTGGGTATTTGGAAACACCATATATTTT. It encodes CASSWVFGNTIYF.

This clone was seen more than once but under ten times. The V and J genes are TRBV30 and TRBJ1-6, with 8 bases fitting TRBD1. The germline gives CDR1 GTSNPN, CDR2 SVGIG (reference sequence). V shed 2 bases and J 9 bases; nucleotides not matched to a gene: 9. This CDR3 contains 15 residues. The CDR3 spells CAWSHGQGRSSPLHF. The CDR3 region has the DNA TGTGCCTGGAGTCACGGACAGGGAAGGAGTTCACCCCTCCACTTT.

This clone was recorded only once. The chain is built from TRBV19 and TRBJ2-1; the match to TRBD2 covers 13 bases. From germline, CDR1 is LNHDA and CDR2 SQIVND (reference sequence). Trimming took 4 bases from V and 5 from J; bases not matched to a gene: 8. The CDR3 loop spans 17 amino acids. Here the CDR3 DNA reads TGTGCCAGTAGTAGCCCTGGACTAGCGGGAGCAAACAATGAGCAGTTCTTC. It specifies CASSSPGLAGANNEQFF. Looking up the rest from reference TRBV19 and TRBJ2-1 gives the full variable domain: DGGITQSPKYLFRKEGQNVTLSCEQNLNHDAMYWYRQDPGQGLRLIYYSQIVNDFQKGDIAEGYSVSREKKESFPLTVTSAQKNPTAFYLCASSSPGLAGANNEQFFGPGTRLTVL.

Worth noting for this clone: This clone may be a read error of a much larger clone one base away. This chain's CDR3 is CASSPGQLNTEAFF. DNA for the CDR3: TGTGCCAGCAGCCCCGGACAGCTGAACACTGAAGCTTTCTTT. The rearrangement links TRBV4-2 to TRBJ1-1; D may be TRBD1 (6 bases). Germline V CDR1 and CDR2: LGHNA, YNFKEQ. The length of the CDR3 is 14 residues. Trimming stripped 4 bases from V and 0 bases from J, with 9 bases between.

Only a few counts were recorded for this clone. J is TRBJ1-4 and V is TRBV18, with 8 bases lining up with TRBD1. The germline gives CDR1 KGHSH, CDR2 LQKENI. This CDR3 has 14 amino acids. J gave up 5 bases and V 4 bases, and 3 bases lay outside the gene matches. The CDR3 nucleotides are TGTGCCAGCTCACGGGACAGGATAAATGAAAAACTGTTTTTT. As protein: CASSRDRINEKLFF.

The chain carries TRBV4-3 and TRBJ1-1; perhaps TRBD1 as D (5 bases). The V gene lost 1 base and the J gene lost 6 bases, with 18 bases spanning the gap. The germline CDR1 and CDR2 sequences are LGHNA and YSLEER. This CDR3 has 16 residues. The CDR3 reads CASSQGATGRLAEAFF. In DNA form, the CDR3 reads TGCGCCAGCAGCCAAGGGGCTACGGGACGGCTCGCTGAAGCTTTCTTT.

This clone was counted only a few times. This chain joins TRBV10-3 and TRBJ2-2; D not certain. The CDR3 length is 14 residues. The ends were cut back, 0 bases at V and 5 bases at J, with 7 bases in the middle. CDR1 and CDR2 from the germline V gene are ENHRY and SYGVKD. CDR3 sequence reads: CAISESVGTGELFF. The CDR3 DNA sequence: TGTGCCATCAGTGAGTCTGTCGGTACCGGGGAGCTGTTTTTT.